The source of this TCR beta chain is a study of T-cell memory formation after mild COVID-19. Study at large: TCR clusters mostly belonged to single donors.

General study findings and limits: A second wave of clones peaked on day 37, and their SARS-CoV-2 specificity went unconfirmed.

Losses at the gene ends were 4 bases for V and 1 base for J; bases not matched to a gene: 8. In germline, CDR1 is SGHRS, CDR2 YFSETQ. This CDR3 region has 16 residues. 5'RACE, which relied on constant-segment primers, yielded TCR alpha and TCR beta cDNA libraries carrying sample barcodes and UMIs. A single record per CDR3 protein comes from TCRdb applying MiXCR to the 5' RACE reads. This table holds 350,000 to 400,000 distinct CDR3 sequences, around 14% found once. Only a few counts were recorded for this clonotype. Its antigen is not identified. This chain connects TRBV5-1 to TRBJ2-1; 7 bases map to TRBD2. This TCR derives from a man between 18 and 35 years old who had mild COVID-19 (a few samples of this study predate the infection). Cell type and time point are not known. The specimen sequenced was PBMCs or a T cell subset sorted from them (not recorded which). CDR3 sequence reads: CASSKTGGPSYNEQFF. The CDR3 DNA is TGCGCCAGCAGCAAAACGGGGGGTCCATCCTACAATGAGCAGTTCTTC.